A single sample gave rise to the 30 T cell receptor beta chains below, sequenced in a study of monozygotic twins with inflammatory bowel disease. TCRdb reanalyzed the 5' RACE reads and collapses them to one entry per CDR3 protein, without DNA. The table lists about 160,000 distinct CDR3 sequences. The material sequenced was blood. These receptors were obtained from a human donor with ulcerative colitis or Crohn's disease, or a healthy co-twin of an affected twin (not recorded which).

The chain has TRBV6-5 and TRBJ2-2; TCRdb picks TRBD1, but there is no DNA to check that call. Looked up from germline, CDR1 is MNHEY and CDR2 is SVGAGI. The CDR3 is 16 residues long. CDR3 sequence: CASSYARDKNTGELFF.

This chain uses TRBV6-5 with TRBJ2-4; the TCRdb D gene call, TRBD1, has no DNA to confirm it. CDR1 MNHEY and CDR2 SVGAGI come from the germline V gene. The CDR3 is 16 amino acids. The CDR3 loop is CASSSGLGGAKNIQYF.

V is TRBV7-3 and J is TRBJ2-2; TCRdb's D gene call, TRBD2, goes unchecked for lack of DNA. The CDR3 contains 16 residues. CDR1 and CDR2 (germline): SGHTA, FQGTGA. Here the CDR3 reads CASSFGTSGGTGELFF.

The chain is built from TRBV12-3 or TRBV12-4 and TRBJ1-3. There are 13 residues in the CDR3. CDR3 amino acids: CASSFEPRDTIYF.

The gene calls are TRBV12-3 or TRBV12-4 and TRBJ1-1; the TCRdb call, TRBD1, lacks DNA for checking. There are 14 residues in the CDR3. This CDR3 reads CASSTMRGDTEAFF.

The chain has TRBV6-1 and TRBJ2-3; TCRdb returns TRBD1, unconfirmable since there is no DNA. The CDR3 sequence is 18 residues long. CDR1 MNHNS and CDR2 SASEGT come from the germline V gene. The CDR3 sequence: CASSDGAGRGSRTDTQYF.

The gene calls are TRBV6-5 and TRBJ2-5; the D gene TCRdb calls, TRBD1, cannot be checked with no DNA. The CDR3 contains 16 residues. The germline V gene has CDR1 MNHEY and CDR2 SVGAGI. CDR3 sequence: CASSYSRDSVQETQYF.

The chain links TRBV7-9 to TRBJ1-3; TCRdb selects TRBD1, and the lack of DNA leaves this call unchecked. This CDR3 region has 14 residues. Germline V gives CDR1 SEHNR, CDR2 FQNEAQ (reference sequence). CDR3 amino acids: CASSPGPTGNTIYF. Filled out from reference TRBV7-9 and TRBJ1-3, the complete variable domain reads DTGVSQNPRHKITKRGQNVTFRCDPISEHNRLYWYRQTLGQGPEFLTYFQNEAQLEKSRLLSDRFSAERPKGSFSTLEIQRTEQGDSAMYLCASSPGPTGNTIYFGEGSWLTVV.

The chain recombines TRBV6-2 or TRBV6-3 with TRBJ2-7; TCRdb names TRBD2, which stays unverified in the absence of DNA. Germline CDR1 MNHEY, CDR2 SVGEGT. This CDR3 contains 16 residues. CDR3: CASSYSTAGGSYEQYF.

This sequence joins TRBV7-9 and TRBJ2-2; TCRdb selects TRBD2, and the lack of DNA leaves this call unchecked. The CDR3 sequence is 14 residues long. From germline, CDR1 is SEHNR and CDR2 FQNEAQ (reference sequence). The CDR3 loop reads CAVGWEIGTGELFF.

J is TRBJ2-7 and V is TRBV20-1; TCRdb's D call of TRBD2 is untestable without DNA. The CDR3 totals 14 residues. CDR1 is DFQATT and CDR2 is SNEGSKA in the germline V gene (reference sequence). The CDR3 loop reads CSARYWTRGYEQYF.

The chain joins TRBV20-1 to TRBJ1-3. The CDR3 runs 14 residues. Germline CDR1 and CDR2: DFQATT and SNEGSKA (reference sequence). The CDR3: CSAPDLVSGNTIYF.

The chain carries TRBV11-2 and TRBJ2-1; the D gene TCRdb calls, TRBD2, cannot be checked with no DNA. This CDR3 spans 15 amino acids. Germline V gene data show CDR1 as SGHAT and CDR2 as FQNNGV. This CDR3 reads CASSPESGGYNEQFF.

This sequence joins TRBV18 and TRBJ2-5. The germline CDR1 and CDR2 sequences are KGHSH and LQKENI. The CDR3 totals 13 residues. CDR3 region: CASSPAAKETQYF.

The chain employs TRBV20-1 and TRBJ2-5; absent DNA, TCRdb's TRBD2 call cannot be checked. CDR3 length: 17 amino acids. Germline V lookup: CDR1 DFQATT, CDR2 SNEGSKA (reference sequence). CDR3 loop: CSAESHGTSGIGETQYF.

This chain connects TRBV25-1 to TRBJ2-1. Germline CDR1 and CDR2: MGHDK and SYGVNS. The CDR3 has 13 amino acids. Here the CDR3 reads CASSNPWANEQFF.

V gene TRBV7-8 combines with J gene TRBJ2-7; the TCRdb D gene call, TRBD1, has no DNA to confirm it. This CDR3 is 15 amino acids long. CDR1 and CDR2 (germline): SGHVS, FQNEAQ. This CDR3 reads CASSLEAGFSYEQYF.

The chain uses TRBV20-1 and TRBJ2-5; the TCRdb D gene call, TRBD2, has no DNA to confirm it. This CDR3 region has 13 residues. Germline CDR1 DFQATT, CDR2 SNEGSKA (reference sequence). CDR3 sequence: CSVSSGGGETQYF.

The V gene is TRBV4-2, the J gene TRBJ1-4; no DNA is available, so the TRBD1 call from TCRdb remains unchecked. Germline lookup yields CDR1 LGHNA and CDR2 YNFKEQ. The CDR3 extends over 18 amino acids. The CDR3 spells CASSQDLGTGESGEKLFF.

The chain combines TRBV28 with TRBJ2-5; TCRdb indicates TRBD1, and absent DNA this call remains unverified. The CDR3 consists of 14 residues. Germline CDR1 reads MDHEN; CDR2 reads SYDVKM. CDR3 loop: CASSLPRGMETQYF.

Here the CDR3 reads CASGDREITYEQYF. This sequence joins TRBV5-6 and TRBJ2-7; the TCRdb D gene call, TRBD1, has no DNA to confirm it. This CDR3 has 14 residues. The germline V gene has CDR1 SGHDT and CDR2 YYEEEE.

The chain has TRBV5-1 and TRBJ1-5; the TRBD1 assignment by TCRdb is unverifiable without DNA. The CDR3 contains 15 residues. The V gene's germline CDR1 is SGHRS and CDR2 YFSETQ. The CDR3: CASSLGTGTNQPQHF.

The CDR3 protein is CASSSIFDEQFF. This chain uses TRBV6-2 or TRBV6-3 with TRBJ2-1. Germline assignment: CDR1 MNHEY and CDR2 SVGEGT. The CDR3 consists of 12 residues.

This chain connects TRBV20-1 to TRBJ2-7; TCRdb designates TRBD1, a call that cannot be tested without DNA. Germline assignment: CDR1 DFQATT and CDR2 SNEGSKA (reference sequence). The CDR3 length is 13 residues. CDR3 sequence: CSASIGGHYEQYF.

The chain couples TRBV7-9 to TRBJ2-7. CDR3 length: 13 amino acids. In germline, CDR1 is SEHNR, CDR2 FQNEAQ (reference sequence). CDR3 region: CASSLVSSYEQYF.

This chain uses TRBV7-2 with TRBJ2-3; TCRdb reports TRBD2, a call that lacks DNA to check it against. The V gene's germline CDR1 is SGHTA and CDR2 FQGNSA. CDR3 length: 15 residues. The CDR3 sequence is CASSLVSGRTDTQYF. The full variable domain, its missing parts supplied by reference TRBV7-2 and TRBJ2-3, is GAGVSQSPSNKVTEKGKDVELRCDPISGHTALYWYRQSLGQGLEFLIYFQGNSAPDKSGLPSDRFSAERTGGSVSTLTIQRTQQEDSAVYLCASSLVSGRTDTQYFGPGTRLTVL.

The chain recombines TRBV6-2 or TRBV6-3 with TRBJ2-1. The CDR3 runs 19 residues. Germline V CDR1 and CDR2: MNHEY, SVGEGT. CDR3 sequence: CASSYSIYASGEINNEQFF.

V is TRBV28 and J is TRBJ1-1. This CDR3 has 13 amino acids. Per germline, CDR1 MDHEN and CDR2 SYDVKM. CDR3 sequence: CASSQSPNTEAFF.

This chain uses TRBV27 with TRBJ2-3; without DNA, the TCRdb call of TRBD1 cannot be checked. The germline CDR1 and CDR2 sequences are MNHEY and SMNVEV (reference sequence). CDR3 length: 15 residues. CDR3 protein: CASSFGDRATDTQYF.

This chain links TRBV20-1 with TRBJ2-1; the D call from TCRdb, TRBD2, cannot be confirmed without DNA. CDR1 is DFQATT, CDR2 SNEGSKA, per germline (reference sequence). This CDR3 comprises 14 residues. The CDR3 sequence is CSADGGVPVNEQFF.